The 28 T cell receptor beta chains listed next were all sequenced from one sample in a study of naive and memory T cell subsets. Both TRBC1 and TRBC2 were covered by a beta constant-region primer of two equimolar oligonucleotides. Four rounds of PCR amplified the ligated cDNA using nested alpha and beta constant-region primers plus SP2. TCRdb fed the UMI-ligation and nested PCR reads into MiXCR, producing one record per CDR3 protein. The profile shows roughly 80,000 distinct CDR3 sequences, around 9% of them singletons. Sequencing input: naive CD8+ T cells from blood. The receptors stem from a human donor in good health.

The rearrangement uses TRBV12-3 or TRBV12-4 and TRBJ2-3, with D possibly matching TRBD2 (6 bases). Trimming cost V 4 bases and J 2 bases, with 25 bases left between them. This CDR3 is 19 amino acids long. For the CDR3, the DNA is TGTGCCAGCAGTTCCTACATGCTAGCGAACACTCAAATCACAGATACGCAGTATTTT. It codes for CASSSYMLANTQITDTQYF.

This chain joins TRBV4-1 and TRBJ2-1; D is undetermined. V gave up 2 bases and J gave up 7 bases, with 21 bases separating them. Germline CDR1 reads MGHRA; CDR2 reads YSYEKL. The CDR3 is 17 amino acids. The CDR3 DNA reads as TGCGCCAGCAGCCAAAGCCCTGTCTTACGTTACGGGAATGAGCAGTTCTTC. Translating gives CASSQSPVLRYGNEQFF.

In its sample, this clonotype was seen a few times. The chain links TRBV7-2 to TRBJ1-5, with unresolved D. This CDR3 has 15 residues. Trimming took 6 bases from V and 0 from J, leaving 12 bases between them. Germline assignment: CDR1 SGHTA and CDR2 FQGNSA. CDR3 amino acids: CASRDRDYSNQPQHF. The DNA of the CDR3 is TGTGCCAGCAGGGACCGGGATTATAGCAATCAGCCCCAGCATTTT. Using reference TRBV7-2 and TRBJ1-5 for the parts outside the CDR3, the full variable domain is GAGVSQSPSNKVTEKGKDVELRCDPISGHTALYWYRQSLGQGLEFLIYFQGNSAPDKSGLPSDRFSAERTGGSVSTLTIQRTQQEDSAVYLCASRDRDYSNQPQHFGDGTRLSIL.

This clonotype was seen ten or more times. The chain employs TRBV4-3 and TRBJ2-3; D may be TRBD1 or TRBD2 (6 bases each). V lost 0 bases and J 6 bases, leaving 19 bases between the germline ends. This CDR3 comprises 17 residues. Germline V lookup: CDR1 LGHNA, CDR2 YSLEER. The DNA of the CDR3 is TGCGCCAGCAGCCAAGAACGGGGGCAATCAAGCTGGGATACGCAGTATTTT. Translating it yields CASSQERGQSSWDTQYF.

Only a few counts were recorded for this clonotype. The rearrangement uses TRBV12-3 or TRBV12-4 and TRBJ2-5, with a possible D match to TRBD2 (6 bases). Trimming shortened V by 2 bases and J by 7 bases, and 11 bases separated the two germline ends. This CDR3 comprises 13 residues. In DNA, the CDR3 is TGTGCCAGCAGTTTAAGTGACGGGGGGACCCAGTACTTC. It encodes CASSLSDGGTQYF.

V gene TRBV12-3 or TRBV12-4 combines with J gene TRBJ1-2; D is unresolved. Trimming took off 8 bases at V and 3 bases at J, with 13 bases between the two ends. This CDR3 has 13 amino acids. CDR3 in amino acids: CASGLSLDYGYTF. DNA for the CDR3: TGTGCCAGCGGCCTGTCCCTTGACTATGGCTACACCTTC.

This clonotype was observed at least ten times. The chain joins TRBV29-1 to TRBJ2-7; TRBD2 might be the D (5 bases). The V and J ends lost 1 base and 0 bases respectively, with 10 bases between them. Germline CDR1 is SQVTM and CDR2 is ANQGSEA. The CDR3 spans 14 residues. This CDR3 is CSVEGGHSSYEQYF. In DNA form, the CDR3 reads TGCAGCGTTGAAGGAGGGCACTCCTCCTACGAGCAGTACTTC.

In its sample, this clonotype was seen a few times. The J gene is TRBJ2-3, the V gene TRBV30; 10 bases map to TRBD2. The trim removed 5 bases at V and 0 bases at J, leaving 2 bases unmatched. Germline assignment: CDR1 GTSNPN and CDR2 SVGIG (reference sequence). The CDR3 is 14 residues long. Here the CDR3 DNA reads TGTGCCTGGGGAGCGGGAGGGAGCACAGATACGCAGTATTTT. It specifies CAWGAGGSTDTQYF.

The chain couples TRBV9 to TRBJ2-7, with D maybe TRBD2 (5 bases). Trimming took off 3 bases at V and 0 bases at J, with 13 bases between the two ends. Looked up from germline, CDR1 is SGDLS and CDR2 is YYNGEE. The CDR3 has 15 residues. CDR3: CASSAAADGSYEQYF. The CDR3 DNA sequence: TGTGCCAGCAGCGCGGCAGCGGACGGCTCCTACGAGCAGTACTTC.

This clonotype has a count of ten or more. The chain is built from TRBV4-1 and TRBJ1-2, with a weak D call TRBD1 (6 bases). This CDR3 has 15 amino acids. V lost 0 bases and J 1 base, leaving 9 bases between the germline ends. CDR1 MGHRA and CDR2 YSYEKL come from the germline V gene. The CDR3 here is CASSQDIRGNYGYTF. In DNA, the CDR3 is TGCGCCAGCAGCCAAGATATCAGGGGTAACTATGGCTACACCTTC.

This clonotype was seen a handful of times. The V gene is TRBV21-1, the J gene TRBJ2-7; TRBD1, as called in the table, went unchecked against the DNA. TRBV21-1 is noted as a pseudogene. This CDR3 region has 16 residues. The CDR3 nucleotides read TGTGCCAGCAGCGGGGCATCCGACAGGGGCAGGGACGAGCAGTACTTC. It encodes CASSGASDRGRDEQYF.

The chain couples TRBV12-3 or TRBV12-4 to TRBJ2-3; D possibly corresponds to TRBD2 (6 bases). This CDR3 has 13 residues. V lost 7 bases to trimming and J lost 3 bases, with 11 bases between them. The CDR3 coding sequence is TGTGCCAGCACACAACTAGCAACAGATACGCAGTATTTT. It codes for CASTQLATDTQYF.

As to this clonotype: A junction end diverges from the germline sequence, so it may reflect a read error. The chain uses TRBV6-2 or TRBV6-3 and TRBJ2-7, with 7 bases matching TRBD1. There are 11 residues in the CDR3. CDR1 is MNHEY and CDR2 is SVGEGT in the germline V gene. The CDR3 reads CASSYSGQQYF. In nucleotides, the CDR3 is TGTGCCAGCAGTTACTCGGGACAGCAATACTTC.

J is TRBJ2-3 and V is TRBV2; D remains unclear. The V gene lost 4 bases and the J gene lost 3 bases, with 11 bases spanning the gap. This CDR3 is built from 14 residues. Germline values: CDR1 SNHLY, CDR2 FYNNEI. Here the CDR3 DNA reads TGTGCCAGCAGTGTATTCGGACCAACAGATACGCAGTATTTT. It is translated as CASSVFGPTDTQYF.

V usage is TRBV6-1 and J usage is TRBJ2-7; TRBD2 might be the D (5 bases). CDR1 and CDR2 from the germline V gene are MNHNS and SASEGT. Between the trimmed V and J ends, which lost 3 bases and 4 bases, there was a span of 16 bases. The CDR3 is made up of 15 amino acids. CDR3 sequence (DNA): TGTGCCAGCAGTGACGGGGTCCCGAACGGGTACGAGCAGTACTTC. Residues: CASSDGVPNGYEQYF.

Only a few counts were recorded for this clonotype. The rearrangement uses TRBV7-9 and TRBJ2-7, with 10 bases identical to TRBD1. This CDR3 is 15 amino acids long. The ends lost 4 bases at V and 3 bases at J; junction bases unmatched: 6. Germline-derived CDR1 and CDR2 are SEHNR and FQNEAQ (reference sequence). The CDR3 reads CASSSGQGGNYEQYF. The CDR3 coding sequence is TGTGCCAGCAGCTCTGGACAGGGGGGTAACTACGAGCAGTACTTC.

This clonotype came up a few times. The chain joins TRBV4-1 to TRBJ2-7; TRBD2 aligns across 9 bases. This CDR3 is built from 14 residues. The germline V gene has CDR1 MGHRA and CDR2 YSYEKL. V was clipped by 2 bases and J by 5 bases; unmatched bases: 4. This chain's CDR3 is CASSQLQREDEQYF. DNA for the CDR3: TGCGCCAGCAGCCAACTTCAGCGGGAGGACGAGCAGTACTTC.

The chain couples TRBV28 to TRBJ2-1; 10 positions match TRBD2. The germline V gene has CDR1 MDHEN and CDR2 SYDVKM. V was clipped by 3 bases and J by 7 bases; unmatched bases: 6. CDR3 length equals 15 residues. CDR3 in DNA: TGTGCCAGCAGTTTTGAACTAGCGGGATCGAATGAGCAGTTCTTC. This encodes CASSFELAGSNEQFF.

The chain is built from TRBV6-2 or TRBV6-3 and TRBJ2-7; 8 positions agree with TRBD1. In germline, CDR1 is MNHEY, CDR2 SVGEGT. The CDR3 is made up of 17 amino acids. V was pared by 2 bases and J by 3 bases, with 12 bases of the junction left unmatched. CDR3 in amino acids: CASSYGQGALVFYEQYF. The CDR3 region has the DNA TGTGCCAGCAGTTACGGTCAGGGGGCCCTCGTGTTCTACGAGCAGTACTTC.

This clonotype was seen many times. The V and J genes are TRBV4-3 and TRBJ2-7; 7 positions agree with TRBD2. Trimming removed 4 bases from V and 3 bases from J; junction bases left unmatched: 6. The germline V gene has CDR1 LGHNA and CDR2 YSLEER. The CDR3 is 14 amino acids. CDR3 protein: CASSPRSGNYEQYF. The CDR3 nucleotides are TGCGCCAGCAGCCCCAGAAGCGGGAACTACGAGCAGTACTTC.

At least ten counts were recorded for this clonotype. The rearrangement uses TRBV15 and TRBJ2-2; unclear D gene. V was cut by 3 bases and J by 0 bases, with 8 bases left in between. The CDR3 extends over 15 amino acids. CDR1 LNHNV and CDR2 YYDKDF come from the germline V gene (reference sequence). The CDR3 DNA reads TGTGCCACCAGCAGTCCCATCGCGAACACCGGGGAGCTGTTTTTT. As protein: CATSSPIANTGELFF.

This clonotype was recorded a few times. This chain uses TRBV7-2 with TRBJ2-7; D gene unclear. From germline, CDR1 is SGHTA and CDR2 FQGNSA. The CDR3 has 11 residues. V was pared by 5 bases and J by 2 bases, with 4 bases between. This CDR3 reads CASSMTYEQYF. The CDR3 region has the DNA TGTGCCAGCAGCATGACCTACGAGCAGTACTTC.

The rearrangement joins TRBV5-6 to TRBJ2-1; TRBD1 aligns across 9 bases. Trimming cost V 0 bases and J 6 bases; bases outside gene matches: 10. This CDR3 spans 17 amino acids. From germline, CDR1 is SGHDT and CDR2 YYEEEE. CDR3 DNA sequence: TGTGCCAGCAGCTTGGACAGGGGGCTACTGTTCGCCAATGAGCAGTTCTTC. Amino acids: CASSLDRGLLFANEQFF. The whole variable domain, filled in from reference TRBV5-6 and TRBJ2-1, reads DAGVTQSPTHLIKTRGQQVTLRCSPKSGHDTVSWYQQALGQGPQFIFQYYEEEERQRGNFPDRFSGHQFPNYSSELNVNALLLGDSALYLCASSLDRGLLFANEQFFGPGTRLTVL.

The CDR3 here is CASSPDRGHTEAFF. The CDR3 DNA follows: TGTGCCAGCAGTCCCGACAGGGGGCATACTGAAGCTTTCTTT. This chain connects TRBV27 to TRBJ1-1, with 10 bases that match TRBD1. CDR3 length: 14 amino acids. Germline V gene data show CDR1 as MNHEY and CDR2 as SMNVEV (reference sequence). The J segment lost 5 bases and the V segment lost 5 bases, leaving 5 bases of the junction unmatched.

The genes are TRBV20-1 and TRBJ2-7; D ambiguous. The ends were cut back, 6 bases at V and 0 bases at J, with 18 bases in the middle. Germline V gene data show CDR1 as DFQATT and CDR2 as SNEGSKA (reference sequence). This CDR3 comprises 15 residues. CDR3 DNA: TGCAGTGCCGAACCCGCCCGCGGCCTCTCCTACGAGCAGTACTTC. Its protein product is CSAEPARGLSYEQYF.

V gene TRBV6-1 combines with J gene TRBJ1-2, with 12 bases identical to TRBD1. Germline trimming cut 4 bases from V and 6 bases from J; bases unmatched to any gene: 9. The CDR3 has 16 amino acids. CDR1 and CDR2 (germline): MNHNS, SASEGT. CDR3 protein: CASSALWDRGLDGYTF. As DNA, the CDR3 is TGTGCCAGCAGTGCCCTATGGGACAGGGGGCTAGATGGCTACACCTTC.

This sequence joins TRBV10-2 and TRBJ1-1; unclear D gene. The V end lost 0 bases, the J end lost 10 bases, and 6 bases lay between the germline ends. CDR3 length: 11 residues. From germline, CDR1 is WSHSY and CDR2 SAAADI. The CDR3 region has the DNA TGCGCCAGCAGTGAGTCGGAGGTAGCTTTCTTT. It codes for CASSESEVAFF.

A few counts support this clonotype. The chain joins TRBV10-3 to TRBJ1-1; 11 positions match TRBD1. With V trimmed by 3 bases and J by 4 bases, 4 bases remained unmatched. Germline V gene lookup returns CDR1 ENHRY and CDR2 SYGVKD. The CDR3 spans 15 residues. The CDR3 protein is CAISDAGTGGTEAFF. CDR3 DNA sequence: TGTGCCATCAGTGACGCCGGGACAGGGGGCACTGAAGCTTTCTTT.